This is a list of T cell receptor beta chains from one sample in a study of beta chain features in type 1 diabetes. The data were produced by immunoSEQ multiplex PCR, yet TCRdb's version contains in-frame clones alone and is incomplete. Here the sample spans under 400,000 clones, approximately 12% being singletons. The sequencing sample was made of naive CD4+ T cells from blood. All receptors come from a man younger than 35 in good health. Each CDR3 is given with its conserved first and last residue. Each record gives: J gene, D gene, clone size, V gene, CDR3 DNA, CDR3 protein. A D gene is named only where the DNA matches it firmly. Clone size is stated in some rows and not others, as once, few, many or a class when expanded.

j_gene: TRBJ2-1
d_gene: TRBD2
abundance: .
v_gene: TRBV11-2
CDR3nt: TGTGCCAGCAGCTTGGGGGGGGATGAGCAGTTCTTC
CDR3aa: CASSLGGDEQFF

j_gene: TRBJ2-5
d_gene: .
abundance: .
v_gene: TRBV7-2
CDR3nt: TGTGCCAGCAGCTTACCGGGGAGATTAGAGACCCAGTACTTC
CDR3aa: CASSLPGRLETQYF

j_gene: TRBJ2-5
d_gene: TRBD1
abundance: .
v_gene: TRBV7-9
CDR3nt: TGTGCCAGCAGCCGTTGGCGGGGGACAGGGGTCGATTTGGAGACCCAGTACTTC
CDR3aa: CASSRWRGTGVDLETQYF

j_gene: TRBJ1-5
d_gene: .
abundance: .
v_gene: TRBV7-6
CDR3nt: TGTGCCAGCAGTAGGGGGGGACCGTATAGCAATCAGCCCCAGCATTTT
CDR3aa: CASSRGGPYSNQPQHF

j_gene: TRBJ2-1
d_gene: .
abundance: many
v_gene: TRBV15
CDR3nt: TGTGCCACCAGCAGGTCGGGTTATGAGCAGTTCTTC
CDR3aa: CATSRSGYEQFF

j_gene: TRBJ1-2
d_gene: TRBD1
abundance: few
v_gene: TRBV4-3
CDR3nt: TGCGCCAGCAGCCAAGACTTGGGAAGTAGAGGGGGCAACTATGGCTACACCTTC
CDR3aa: CASSQDLGSRGGNYGYTF

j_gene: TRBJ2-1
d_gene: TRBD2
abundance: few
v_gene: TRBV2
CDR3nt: TGTGCCAGCAGTGTTACTAGCGGGGCTACTGAGCAGTTCTTC
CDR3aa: CASSVTSGATEQFF

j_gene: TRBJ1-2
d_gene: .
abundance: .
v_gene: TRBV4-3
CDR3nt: TGCGCCAGCAGCCAAGACGTGACCCCGACTACCTATGGCTACACCTTC
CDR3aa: CASSQDVTPTTYGYTF

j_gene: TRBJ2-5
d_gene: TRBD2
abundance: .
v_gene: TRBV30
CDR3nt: TGTGCCTGGAGTGTACTGGGGACTACCACCCATCCCCAGTACTTC
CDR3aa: CAWSVLGTTTHPQYF

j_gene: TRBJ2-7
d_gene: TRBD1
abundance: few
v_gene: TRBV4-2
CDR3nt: TGTGCCAGCAGCGAGGGGGCCCACGAGCAGTACTTC
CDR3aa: CASSEGAHEQYF

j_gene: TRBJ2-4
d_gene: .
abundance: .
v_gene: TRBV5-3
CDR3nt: TGTGCCAGAAGCTTGTTTCGGGGGATAAGGGAAAACATTCAGTACTTC
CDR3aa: CARSLFRGIRENIQYF

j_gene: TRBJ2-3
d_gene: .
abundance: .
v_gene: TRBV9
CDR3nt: TGTGCCAGCAGCGTAGGAAAGAGCAATATGGCAGATACGCAGTATTTT
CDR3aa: CASSVGKSNMADTQYF

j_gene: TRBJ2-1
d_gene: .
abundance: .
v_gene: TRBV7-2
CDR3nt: TGTGCCAGCAGCATGTCTTCGGGAAGAAAGTTCTTC
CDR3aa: CASSMSSGRKFF

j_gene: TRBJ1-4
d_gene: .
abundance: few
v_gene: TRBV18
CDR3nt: TGTGCCAGCTCACCACGGCAGAACAATGAAAAACTGTTTTTT
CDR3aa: CASSPRQNNEKLFF

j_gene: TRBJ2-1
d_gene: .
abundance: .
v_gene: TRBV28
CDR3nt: TGTGCCAGCAGTTTTAGGAGGGAGCAGTTCTTC
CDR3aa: CASSFRREQFF

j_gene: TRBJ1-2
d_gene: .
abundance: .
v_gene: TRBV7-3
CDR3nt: TGTGCCAGCAGGCCCGGGTTAACGGAAGGCTACACCTTC
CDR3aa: CASRPGLTEGYTF

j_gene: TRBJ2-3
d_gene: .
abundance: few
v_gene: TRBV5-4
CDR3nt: TGTGCCAGCAGCTTGGCCTCGTGGGGGCGCGGCACAGATACGCAGTATTTT
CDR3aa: CASSLASWGRGTDTQYF

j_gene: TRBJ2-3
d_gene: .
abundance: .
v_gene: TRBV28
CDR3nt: TGTGCCAGCAGTTTGGACGGGGTATCTGCAGATACGCAGTATTTT
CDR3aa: CASSLDGVSADTQYF

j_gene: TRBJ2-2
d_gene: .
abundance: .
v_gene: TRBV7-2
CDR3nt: TGTGCCAGCAGTTCATACACCGGGGAGCTGTTTTTT
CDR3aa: CASSSYTGELFF

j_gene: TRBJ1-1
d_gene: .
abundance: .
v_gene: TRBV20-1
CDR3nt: TGCAGTGCCGGACCCGGGACAGAAGCTTTCTTT
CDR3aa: CSAGPGTEAFF

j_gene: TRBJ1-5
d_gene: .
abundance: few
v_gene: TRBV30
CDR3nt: TGTGCTTGGGGGCAGGGAGGGAGTCATCAGCCCCAGCATTTT
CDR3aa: CAWGQGGSHQPQHF

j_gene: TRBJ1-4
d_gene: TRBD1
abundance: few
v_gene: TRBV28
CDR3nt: TGTGCCAGCAGTCCTACAGGGGGCGGGAATGAAAAACTGTTTTTT
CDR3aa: CASSPTGGGNEKLFF